This TCR beta chain was identified in a study of T cell changes during pregnancy in multiple sclerosis. This CDR3 has 13 amino acids. Trimming cost V 6 bases and J 3 bases; bases outside gene matches: 6. Germline V gene sequence: CDR1 SQVTM, CDR2 ANQGSEA. Sequencing used immunoSEQ multiplex PCR; TCRdb keeps in-frame clones, though not all of them. This sample carries tens of thousands of clones, 90% of them seen once, and the ten largest clones take 0.35% to 0.4%. The V gene is TRBV29-1, the J gene TRBJ1-1, with 8 bases aligning to TRBD1. The sequence derives from a female donor with multiple sclerosis, enrolled in a pregnancy study. The sequencing here drew on CD4+ T cells from peripheral blood mononuclear cells, taken in the second trimester of pregnancy. CDR3 sequence (DNA): TGCAGCGTCGCCCCCAGGGGGCACACTGAAGCTTTCTTT. This codes for CSVAPRGHTEAFF.